The 13 T cell receptor beta chains below come from one sample, sequenced in a study of tumor and adjacent non-tumor tissue in lung cancer. A modified ARM-PCR protocol with three rounds of nested PCR amplified TCRbeta. Each CDR3 protein is one row after TCRdb ran MiXCR on the multiplex PCR reads. The sample includes about 86,000 distinct CDR3 sequences, 65% to 80% seen only once; the top ten take about a fifth. The template was RNA from unsorted bulk tissue. More than 3 cm separated this lung sample from the edge of the tumor. Sequencing was carried out using distant non-tumor lung tissue. The receptors derive from a woman in her forties or fifties with non-small cell lung cancer.

Details on this clonotype: This CDR3 is missing its conserved last phenylalanine or tryptophan, likely due to a read error. The chain employs TRBV28 and TRBJ2-1, with a weak D call TRBD2 (6 bases). Trimming removed 4 bases at V and 8 bases at J, with 21 bases between. The CDR3 totals 16 residues. Germline V lookup: CDR1 MDHEN, CDR2 SYDVKM. CDR3 amino acids: CASSSPAGIPHDEQFL. CDR3 DNA sequence: TGTGCCAGCAGTTCTCCCGCGGGAATCCCCCACGATGAGCAGTTCTTA.

As to this clonotype: At one of its ends the junction is not consistent with the germline gene, which may arise from a read error. The gene calls are TRBV20-1 and TRBJ1-2; no definite D call. The V gene's germline CDR1 is DFQATT and CDR2 SNEGSKA (reference sequence). This CDR3 has 13 amino acids. The DNA of the CDR3 is TGCAATGCTAGTCTATCAACTAACTATGGCTACACCTTC. Amino acids: CNASLSTNYGYTF.

For this clonotype: At one of its ends the junction is not consistent with the germline gene, which may arise from a read error. The V gene is TRBV6-1, the J gene TRBJ1-5, with D possibly matching TRBD1 (5 bases). The CDR3 extends over 15 amino acids. CDR1 MNHNS and CDR2 SASEGT come from the germline V gene. CDR3 residues: CASSIRDLGNQPQHF. Here the CDR3 DNA reads TGTGCCAGCAGTATCCGGGACTTGGGCAATCAGCCCCAACATTTT.

This clonotype was recorded many times. The chain recombines TRBV13 with TRBJ2-5; D uncertain. The CDR3 totals 14 residues. CDR1 and CDR2 (germline): PRHDT, FYEKMQ (reference sequence). V was trimmed by 1 base and J by 1 base, leaving 7 bases between them. CDR3 sequence (DNA): TGTGCCAGCAGCTTAGCCGGGTTCCAAGAGACCCAGTACTTC. It translates to CASSLAGFQETQYF.

The sample holds one count of this clonotype. A much larger clonotype is one base distant, so this may be a read error. J is TRBJ2-3 and V is TRBV5-1; 8 nucleotides match TRBD2. Germline loops: CDR1 SGHRS, CDR2 YFSETQ. The junction had 4 bases not matched to a gene; V was cut back by 5 bases and J by 5 bases. The CDR3 has 13 residues. Here the CDR3 DNA reads TGCGCCAGCAGGTTCGGGGGGGGAGATACGCAGTATTTT. It translates to CASRFGGGDTQYF.

Comment on this clonotype: At one boundary the junction diverges from the germline segment, which might be a read error. The chain recombines TRBV9 with TRBJ2-7; D gene unclear. This CDR3 is 13 amino acids long. CDR1 is SGDLS, CDR2 YYNGEE, per germline. The CDR3 nucleotides read TGTGCCATCAGCGTAGGTGAGTCCTACGAGCAGTATTTC. It encodes CAISVGESYEQYF.

The sample holds a few counts of this clonotype. One junction end disagrees with the germline gene, perhaps due to a read error. The V and J genes are TRBV7-9 and TRBJ2-7; no firm D call. Germline values: CDR1 SEHNR, CDR2 FQNEAQ (reference sequence). CDR3 length: 12 residues. DNA of the CDR3: TGTACCAGCAGCTCCGCATCCTACGAGCAGTACTTT. Protein product: CTSSSASYEQYF. Filled out from reference TRBV7-9 and TRBJ2-7, the complete variable domain reads DTGVSQNPRHKITKRGQNVTFRCDPISEHNRLYWYRQTLGQGPEFLTYFQNEAQLEKSRLLSDRFSAERPKGSFSTLEIQRTEQGDSAMYLCTSSSASYEQYFGPGTRLTVT.

This clonotype has only a few counts. It may be a read error: a sequence one base away is much more abundant. This chain links TRBV7-2 with TRBJ2-1; TRBD2 aligns across 10 bases. CDR1 is SGHTA and CDR2 is FQGNSA in the germline V gene. The CDR3 contains 16 residues. Trimming at V came to 5 bases and at J to 9 bases, leaving 13 bases not matched to a gene. The CDR3 sequence: CASSATGQAGGFEQFF. The CDR3 coding sequence is TGTGCCAGCAGCGCGACGGGACAAGCGGGAGGGTTTGAGCAGTTCTTC. Supplemented by reference TRBV7-2 and TRBJ2-1, the full variable domain reads GAGVSQSPSNKVTEKGKDVELRCDPISGHTALYWYRQSLGQGLEFLIYFQGNSAPDKSGLPSDRFSAERTGGSVSTLTIQRTQQEDSAVYLCASSATGQAGGFEQFFGPGTRLTVL.

CDR3 amino acids: CSCITGTGGFNEQFF. CDR3 coding DNA: TGCAGCTGTATCACCGGGACAGGGGGGTTCAATGAGCAGTTCTTC. The genes are TRBV29-1 and TRBJ2-1; 11 bases agree with TRBD1. The CDR3 sequence is 15 residues long. CDR1 SQVTM and CDR2 ANQGSEA come from the germline V gene. Trimming took 8 bases from V and 6 from J; bases not matched to a gene: 12.

This clonotype was seen at least ten times. The chain uses TRBV10-1 and TRBJ2-5, with a weak D call TRBD1 (5 bases). Germline lookup yields CDR1 WNHNN and CDR2 SYGVQD (reference sequence). Trimming pared 8 bases from V and 1 base from J, leaving 11 bases between. The CDR3 is 13 residues long. CDR3 amino acids: CASASRAQETQYF. The DNA of the CDR3 is TGCGCCAGCGCCAGCAGGGCCCAAGAGACCCAGTACTTC.

With respect to this clonotype: Given a much more abundant clone one base away, this may be a read error. The chain links TRBV28 to TRBJ2-7; unclear D gene. The CDR3 is 14 amino acids. The germline V and J ends were trimmed by 3 bases and 2 bases, with 11 bases remaining between them. The V gene's germline CDR1 is MDHEN and CDR2 SYDVKM. The CDR3 spells CASSFVRFTYEQYF. In nucleotides, the CDR3 is TGTGCCAGCAGTTTTGTCAGGTTTACCTACGAGCAGTACTTC.

Comments on this clonotype: A junction end diverges from the germline sequence, so it may reflect a read error. The rearrangement links TRBV29-1 to TRBJ1-2; a weak D match, TRBD1 (6 bases). CDR3 length equals 13 residues. CDR1 and CDR2 (germline): SQVTM, ANQGSEA. CDR3 amino acids: CSIDPGGYNGYIF. CDR3 bases: TGCAGCATAGATCCGGGGGGCTATAATGGCTACATCTTC.

For this clonotype: One junction end disagrees with the germline gene, perhaps due to a read error. This chain joins TRBV14 and TRBJ2-1; D possibly uses TRBD1 or TRBD2 (7 bases each). Germline V gene sequence: CDR1 SGHDN, CDR2 FVKESK. This CDR3 region has 14 residues. The CDR3 DNA is TGTGCCAACAGCCAAGAACGACTAGCAGGGGGGCAGTTCTTC. Its protein is CANSQERLAGGQFF. The whole variable domain, filled in from reference TRBV14 and TRBJ2-1, reads EAGVTQFPSHSVIEKGQTVTLRCDPISGHDNLYWYRRVMGKEIKFLLHFVKESKQDESGMPNNRFLAERTGGTYSTLKVQPAELEDSGVYFCANSQERLAGGQFFGPGTRLTVL.